This T cell receptor beta chain was sequenced in a study of neurological immune-mediated disorders. Trimming cost V 1 base and J 10 bases, with 12 bases left between them. The germline gives CDR1 LGHNA, CDR2 YSLEER. This CDR3 has 13 amino acids. With respect to this clonotype: Its specificity is not known.

General observations from the study: Multiple sclerosis patients had less TCR clonal expansion than even healthy controls, unlike HTLV-1-associated myelopathy.

TCRdb recomputed calls from the 5' RACE reads with MiXCR, one row per CDR3 protein. There are about 38,000 distinct CDR3 sequences in the sample; around 5% occur only once, and around 9.7% lies in the top ten. The sorted libraries started from about a million CD4+ or CD8+ T cells. The J gene is TRBJ2-3, the V gene TRBV4-3; D unresolved. This sequence originates from a man aged 18 to 29 in good health. The source material was CD4+ T cells from blood. As DNA, the CDR3 is TGCGCCAGCAGCCAAGTAGGGTCTCTCCCGCAGTATTTT. This sequence encodes CASSQVGSLPQYF.